This T cell receptor beta chain was retrieved from a study of T-cell memory formation after mild COVID-19. The study, taken as a whole, reports: The main location of contracting CD4+ clones was CM and EM, and that of contracting CD8+ clones was EMRA. The study detected some responding clones in pre-infection memory, suggesting cross-reactive memory joined. Day 15 to 85 contractors were CD4/CD8 balanced; later expanders leaned CD4+.

TCR alpha and TCR beta cDNA libraries with sample barcodes and UMIs came from 5'RACE using constant-segment primers. MiXCR was run by TCRdb on the 5' RACE reads, yielding one entry per CDR3 protein. The sample holds around 410,000 distinct CDR3 sequences, under 25% seen once. About this clonotype: The antigen is unknown.

Sequencing used PBMCs or a T cell subset sorted from them (not recorded which). The origin of this receptor is an adult woman who had mild COVID-19 (a few samples of this study predate the infection). Cell type and time point are not known.

CDR3 amino acids: CASSYRGNYEQYF. Here the CDR3 DNA reads TGTGCCAGTAGTTACAGGGGGAACTACGAGCAGTACTTC. J is TRBJ2-7 and V is TRBV19; 8 nucleotides agree with TRBD1. CDR3 length equals 13 residues. From germline, CDR1 is LNHDA and CDR2 SQIVND (reference sequence). V was pared by 5 bases and J by 3 bases, with 3 bases of the junction left unmatched.